Shown below are 22 T cell receptor beta chains from a single sample sequenced in a study of T cells after yellow fever vaccination. TCRdb re-called the 5' RACE reads with MiXCR, one entry per CDR3 protein. The profile shows 400,000 or so distinct CDR3 sequences, under 14% of them singletons. The sample consisted of PBMCs, taken on the day of the first yellow fever vaccination. These receptor sequences come from a man between 18 and 35 years old who received the YFV17D yellow fever vaccine.

This clonotype was seen a handful of times. The J gene is TRBJ2-3, the V gene TRBV4-3; no clear D gene. V was trimmed by 1 base and J by 10 bases, leaving 15 bases between them. CDR3 length: 14 residues. The germline V gene has CDR1 LGHNA and CDR2 YSLEER. CDR3 DNA sequence: TGCGCCAGCAGCCAAGGTGTGACGCCTGGGGCGCAGTATTTT. Amino acids: CASSQGVTPGAQYF.

The rearrangement joins TRBV5-1 to TRBJ2-1, with D perhaps matching TRBD1 or TRBD2 (5 bases each). The CDR3 runs 14 residues. In germline, CDR1 is SGHRS, CDR2 YFSETQ. Trimming pared 3 bases from V and 5 bases from J, leaving 12 bases between. The CDR3 loop reads CASSSPGPNNEQFF. The CDR3 DNA sequence: TGCGCCAGCAGCTCCCCGGGGCCCAACAATGAGCAGTTCTTC.

This clonotype turned up a few times. This sequence joins TRBV20-1 and TRBJ2-1; D ambiguous. Deletions cut 0 bases from V and 7 bases from J, with 16 bases between. The CDR3 has 15 residues. Germline loops: CDR1 DFQATT, CDR2 SNEGSKA (reference sequence). CDR3 loop: CSARDSSGLRNEQFF. The CDR3 DNA sequence: TGCAGTGCTAGAGACTCTTCCGGGCTTAGGAATGAGCAGTTCTTC.

In its sample, this clonotype was seen a few times. This rearrangement joins TRBV2 to TRBJ2-1; TRBD1 matches 12 bases. The V gene's germline CDR1 is SNHLY and CDR2 FYNNEI. The CDR3 length is 15 residues. V lost 5 bases to trimming and J lost 9 bases; unmatched junction nucleotides: 8. Here the CDR3 reads CASSHRDRGLGEQFF. CDR3 coding DNA: TGTGCCAGCAGTCATCGGGACAGGGGGCTAGGTGAGCAGTTCTTC.

This rearrangement joins TRBV2 to TRBJ2-5; 8 bases line up with TRBD1. The CDR3 loop spans 15 amino acids. The germline gives CDR1 SNHLY, CDR2 FYNNEI. V gave up 3 bases and J gave up 2 bases; unmatched junction bases: 5. The CDR3 nucleotides read TGTGCCAGCAGTGATTCTTGGACAGGGCAAGAGACCCAGTACTTC. Translation: CASSDSWTGQETQYF.

This sequence joins TRBV20-1 and TRBJ1-2, with D unresolved. With 0 bases removed from V and 4 bases from J, the gap between germline ends came to 21 bases. This CDR3 has 17 residues. Germline values: CDR1 DFQATT, CDR2 SNEGSKA (reference sequence). CDR3 coding DNA: TGCAGTGCTAGAGATGTCCGGCAAGGCTATGGTCTCTATGGCTACACCTTC. Translating gives CSARDVRQGYGLYGYTF.

In its sample, this clonotype was seen many times. The rearrangement joins TRBV13 to TRBJ1-1, with D perhaps TRBD1 (5 bases). The CDR3 totals 10 residues. Between the trimmed V and J ends, which lost 3 bases and 11 bases, there was a span of 7 bases. The germline gives CDR1 PRHDT, CDR2 FYEKMQ (reference sequence). CDR3 nucleotides: TGTGCCAGCAGCTTGGGGGATGCTTTCTTT. Protein product: CASSLGDAFF.

This clonotype was found many times. V and J are TRBV5-6 and TRBJ2-1; 9 bases match TRBD2. The V and J ends lost 0 bases and 3 bases, in that order; junction bases with no gene match: 10. The CDR3 length is 18 residues. From germline, CDR1 is SGHDT and CDR2 YYEEEE. The CDR3 is CASSLEASGAYDYNEQFF. The CDR3 DNA reads as TGTGCCAGCAGCTTGGAAGCTAGCGGGGCCTATGACTACAATGAGCAGTTCTTC.

The V gene is TRBV29-1, the J gene TRBJ2-5, with D possibly called TRBD1 or TRBD2 (5 bases each). The CDR3 is 14 amino acids. Germline V gene lookup returns CDR1 SQVTM and CDR2 ANQGSEA. Deletions cut 0 bases from V and 4 bases from J, with 12 bases between. CDR3 loop: CSVEEMSRGETQYF. The CDR3 DNA is TGCAGCGTTGAAGAGATGTCGAGGGGAGAGACCCAGTACTTC.

The V call is TRBV20-1, the J call TRBJ2-3; D tentatively reads TRBD1 or TRBD2 (5 bases each). This CDR3 has 13 amino acids. CDR1 is DFQATT and CDR2 is SNEGSKA in the germline V gene (reference sequence). Between the trimmed V and J ends, which lost 3 bases and 3 bases, there was a span of 10 bases. CDR3 loop: CSASAGATDTQYF. The DNA for the CDR3 is TGCAGTGCTAGTGCCGGGGCAACAGATACGCAGTATTTT.

This clonotype showed up just once. The V call is TRBV24-1, the J call TRBJ2-1, with 10 bases aligning to TRBD1. CDR3 size: 18 residues. Germline assignment: CDR1 KGHDR and CDR2 SFDVKD. Unmatched junction bases numbered 10, after V lost 4 bases and J lost 2 bases. This chain's CDR3 is CATSDRTPGTGAYNEQFF. DNA for the CDR3: TGTGCCACCAGTGACCGAACTCCCGGGACAGGGGCCTACAATGAGCAGTTCTTC.

This clonotype was recorded at least ten times. The chain is built from TRBV5-1 and TRBJ1-2; 7 bases align to TRBD1. The CDR3 totals 13 residues. V dropped 2 bases and J dropped 3; count of bases not matched to a gene: 1. Germline values: CDR1 SGHRS, CDR2 YFSETQ. The CDR3 loop is CASSFDRDYGYTF. For the CDR3, the DNA is TGCGCCAGCAGCTTCGACAGGGACTATGGCTACACCTTC.

The chain carries TRBV29-1 and TRBJ2-3; 8 bases are a match to TRBD2. CDR1 and CDR2 (germline): SQVTM, ANQGSEA. The CDR3 spans 13 residues. V was pared by 4 bases and J by 1 base, with 1 base of the junction left unmatched. CDR3 DNA sequence: TGCAGCGTTGTCGGGGGGGGCACAGATACGCAGTATTTT. Translating gives CSVVGGGTDTQYF.

There are a few counts of this clonotype. The rearrangement links TRBV6-1 to TRBJ1-5; TRBD1 matches at 7 bases. Germline loops: CDR1 MNHNS, CDR2 SASEGT. The CDR3 has 16 amino acids. Trimming took 5 bases from V and 3 from J; bases not matched to a gene: 10. The CDR3 spells CASSQPRGANNQPQHF. CDR3 in DNA: TGTGCCAGCAGTCAACCCAGGGGGGCGAACAATCAGCCCCAGCATTTT.

Details on this clonotype: The junction and the germline gene differ at one end; a read error may be behind it. J is TRBJ2-6 and V is TRBV7-3; D gene unclear. The CDR3 sequence is 16 residues long. Germline values: CDR1 SGHTA, CDR2 FQGTGA. CDR3: CASSLTPSSGANVLTF. DNA of the CDR3: TGTGCCAGCAGCCTAACACCGAGCTCTGGGGCCAACGTCCTGACTTTC.

This clonotype was counted a few times. The chain uses TRBV3-1 and TRBJ2-2; tentative D call: TRBD2 (6 bases). This CDR3 contains 13 residues. V was pared by 3 bases and J by 6 bases, with 8 bases between. The germline V gene has CDR1 LGHDT and CDR2 YNNKEL (reference sequence). CDR3 coding DNA: TGTGCCAGCAGCCATAGGGACTCCGGGGAGCTGTTTTTT. It yields the protein CASSHRDSGELFF.

The J gene is TRBJ2-3, the V gene TRBV9; possible D gene TRBD2, 5 bases. The germline V gene has CDR1 SGDLS and CDR2 YYNGEE. The V end was cut by 4 bases, the J end by 6 bases, with 15 bases between. This CDR3 comprises 14 residues. This CDR3 is CASSPRTFIDTQYF. As DNA, the CDR3 is TGTGCCAGCAGCCCTAGGACTTTTATCGATACGCAGTATTTT.

In this sample, this clonotype turned up many times. The chain has TRBV5-1 and TRBJ1-1, with D unresolved. Per germline, CDR1 SGHRS and CDR2 YFSETQ. CDR3 length equals 14 residues. V lost 0 bases and J 2 bases, leaving 8 bases between the germline ends. The CDR3 here is CASSLAPANTEAFF. For the CDR3, the DNA is TGCGCCAGCAGCTTGGCCCCAGCAAACACTGAAGCTTTCTTT. The full variable domain, its missing parts supplied by reference TRBV5-1 and TRBJ1-1, is KAGVTQTPRYLIKTRGQQVTLSCSPISGHRSVSWYQQTPGQGLQFLFEYFSETQRNKGNFPGRFSGRQFSNSRSEMNVSTLELGDSALYLCASSLAPANTEAFFGQGTRLTVV.

Only a few counts were recorded for this clonotype. The CDR3 DNA follows: TGTGCCGGATACAGGGGGCTGAGCACTGAAGCTTTCTTT. Translating it yields CAGYRGLSTEAFF. The rearrangement links TRBV30 to TRBJ1-1, with 9 bases fitting TRBD1. Germline CDR1 reads GTSNPN; CDR2 reads SVGIG (reference sequence). Losses at the gene ends were 8 bases for V and 4 bases for J; bases not matched to a gene: 8. CDR3 length: 13 amino acids.

The chain is built from TRBV4-1 and TRBJ2-3; the match to TRBD2 covers 8 bases. V lost 0 bases to trimming and J lost 6 bases; unmatched junction nucleotides: 14. The CDR3 extends over 18 amino acids. Germline assignment: CDR1 MGHRA and CDR2 YSYEKL. This CDR3 is CASSQEGRRLATTDTQYF. CDR3 DNA: TGCGCCAGCAGCCAAGAGGGGCGCCGACTAGCGACTACGGATACGCAGTATTTT.

This clonotype was detected only a few times. The chain employs TRBV7-2 and TRBJ2-3; D might be TRBD1 (6 bases). With 0 bases removed from V and 2 bases from J, the gap between germline ends came to 9 bases. The CDR3 is 15 residues long. Germline CDR1 and CDR2: SGHTA and FQGNSA. This CDR3 reads CASSLAGTITDTQYF. For the CDR3, the DNA is TGTGCCAGCAGCTTAGCTGGGACAATCACAGATACGCAGTATTTT.

This clonotype has at least ten counts. The genes are TRBV14 and TRBJ2-7, with D maybe TRBD1 (5 bases). This CDR3 spans 12 amino acids. V was shortened by 2 bases and J by 4 bases, with 6 bases between the two germline ends. The V gene's germline CDR1 is SGHDN and CDR2 FVKESK. CDR3 coding DNA: TGTGCCAGCAGCCAAACAGGTTACGAGCAGTACGTC. Protein sequence: CASSQTGYEQYV.